This TCR beta chain is drawn from a study of T cells in Graves' hyperthyroidism and ophthalmopathy. This clonotype was recorded many times. Stable disease denoted Graves' hyperthyroidism without ophthalmopathy progression within 18 months. Patients aged 18 to 65 had newly diagnosed hyperthyroidism of under 2 months' duration. Uncontrolled infections, other autoimmune diseases, pregnancy or lactation led to exclusion of patients. Germline CDR1 reads LNHDA; CDR2 reads SQIVND (reference sequence). Deletions cut 11 bases from V and 0 bases from J, with 2 bases between. There are 11 residues in the CDR3. There were TCR beta CDR3 regions amplified from RNA transcripts. HTBI primers were used for first-round RT-PCR of the TCR CDR3. Each CDR3 protein is one row after TCRdb ran MiXCR on the multiplex PCR reads. The sample records 600,000 to 800,000 distinct CDR3 sequences, about 35% being singletons.

Sequenced: blood. This receptor was taken from a woman between 40 and 50 years old with Graves' hyperthyroidism. The chain has TRBV19 and TRBJ2-6; no firm D call. In DNA, the CDR3 is TGTGCCGCCTCTGGGGCCAACGTCCTGACTTTC. It codes for CAASGANVLTF. The full variable domain, in which reference TRBV19 and TRBJ2-6 provide the parts outside the CDR3, is DGGITQSPKYLFRKEGQNVTLSCEQNLNHDAMYWYRQDPGQGLRLIYYSQIVNDFQKGDIAEGYSVSREKKESFPLTVTSAQKNPTAFYLCAASGANVLTFGAGSRLTVL.